The sequence of this T cell receptor (beta chain) was determined in a study of T cell responses to AZD1222 COVID-19 vaccine. As for the study in general: Timing groups of about 4 and about 12 weeks for second doses were pooled.

General study points: The number of AZD1222 recipients seropositive at baseline was only five to seven. Nearly half of spike-specific TCRs reportedly go after variant regions that carry no mutations. The sample set comprised mostly white British donors with more females, and clonal diversity was possibly underestimated.

Sequencing was performed with immunoSEQ multiplex PCR; in TCRdb, only in-frame clones are kept and a portion is missing. The table shows nearly 100,000 clones, with roughly 90% occurring only once. This clone was counted a single time. Its antigen is as yet unknown. The sequenced sample was peripheral blood, obtained on day 0 of AZD1222 vaccination. The source is an adult in good health.

The CDR3 region has the DNA TGTGCCAGTAGTATCGGGGACTTAGACACCGGGGAGCTGTTTTTT. Protein product: CASSIGDLDTGELFF. The genes are TRBV19 and TRBJ2-2; possibly TRBD2 for D (6 bases). Trimming stripped 3 bases from V and 3 bases from J, with 11 bases between. This CDR3 spans 15 amino acids. CDR1 is LNHDA, CDR2 SQIVND, per germline (reference sequence).